This T cell receptor beta chain was documented in a study of shared clonotypes between healthy human individuals. Study-level results: Shared clonotypes across all four donors exceeded non-shared ones in generation probability. The study generally estimated greater richness for naive than memory subsets. Sampling used blood alone; tissue repertoires probably differ.

On this clone: Its target is unknown.

Method: immunoSEQ multiplex PCR; TCRdb's copy keeps in-frame clones and lacks some. The sample shows hundreds of thousands of clones, about 92% of them seen only once. Only CD45RO-negative cells positively selected for CCR7 counted as naive CD8 cells, so terminally differentiated effector memory CD45RA+ cells were excluded. This receptor was obtained from a man aged 25-40 years in good health. What was sequenced was naive CD8+ T cells sorted from blood.

The CDR3 loop is CASSLAGGINQPQHF. CDR3 coding DNA: TGTGCCAGCAGCTTGGCCGGGGGGATCAATCAGCCCCAGCATTTT. V usage is TRBV5-6 and J usage is TRBJ1-5, with D perhaps matching TRBD1 (5 bases). This CDR3 comprises 15 residues. V was clipped by 0 bases and J by 3 bases, with 10 bases between them. Per germline, CDR1 SGHDT and CDR2 YYEEEE.